This T cell receptor beta chain was recovered during a study of neurological immune-mediated disorders. TCRdb re-called the 5' RACE reads with MiXCR, one entry per CDR3 protein. The data contain nearly 45,000 distinct CDR3 sequences, roughly 13% of them singletons. Germline CDR1 MNHNY, CDR2 SVGAGI (reference sequence). The CDR3 runs 15 residues. Trimming removed 0 bases from V and 6 bases from J, with 15 bases in between. The sequenced sample was PBMCs. The J gene is TRBJ2-7, the V gene TRBV6-6, with D tentatively TRBD1 (5 bases). This receptor was obtained from a female donor in good health. DNA of the CDR3: TGTGCCAGCAGTTACTCTCCCGGCAGGGCATTCGAGCAGTACTTC. Translated, it gives CASSYSPGRAFEQYF.